In its sample, the clone carrying this T cell receptor beta chain was seen a few times. The source of the sample is a study of identical twins. The CDR3 spans 15 residues. V shed 0 bases and J shed 2 bases, with 6 bases lying between them. The germline V gene encodes CDR1 SGDLS and CDR2 YYNGEE. One entry per CDR3 protein, called by TCRdb with MiXCR from the 5' RACE reads. The sample lists 1.5 million to 2 million distinct CDR3 sequences, about 31% occurring once. The chain carries TRBV9 and TRBJ2-6; no clear D gene. Specimen: cord blood. This receptor was obtained from a newborn girl in good health. The CDR3: CASSVADPGANVLTF. Here the CDR3 DNA reads TGTGCCAGCAGCGTAGCTGACCCTGGGGCCAACGTCCTGACTTTC. The complete variable domain, with remaining parts taken from reference TRBV9 and TRBJ2-6, reads DSGVTQTPKHLITATGQRVTLRCSPRSGDLSVYWYQQSLDQGLQFLIQYYNGEERAKGNILERFSAQQFPDLHSELNLSSLELGDSALYFCASSVADPGANVLTFGAGSRLTVL.